Below, 11 T cell receptor beta chains from the same sample are listed, as sequenced in a study of blood T cell repertoires in COVID-19. The repertoire was sequenced with immunoSEQ multiplex PCR; TCRdb's copy has only in-frame clones and lacks some. The sample contains about 250,000 clones, around four fifths of which appear only once. Sequenced input: peripheral blood. These receptors all stem from a woman in her fifties or sixties with active or convalescent COVID-19.

The chain couples TRBV5-1 to TRBJ2-1; 8 positions match TRBD2. The CDR3 has 15 residues. Losses at the gene ends were 3 bases for V and 4 bases for J; bases not matched to a gene: 6. Germline V gene data show CDR1 as SGHRS and CDR2 as YFSETQ. The CDR3 coding sequence is TGCGCCAGCAGCTCCGGGGGGGGCGATTACAATGAGCAGTTCTTC. It translates to CASSSGGGDYNEQFF.

V is TRBV19 and J is TRBJ1-2, with 10 bases lining up with TRBD1. This CDR3 region has 13 residues. Unmatched junction bases numbered 8, after V lost 7 bases and J lost 9 bases. The germline CDR1 and CDR2 sequences are LNHDA and SQIVND (reference sequence). The CDR3 sequence is CASTQGDRGSYTF. CDR3 nucleotides: TGTGCCAGTACCCAGGGGGACAGGGGTAGCTACACCTTC.

The chain recombines TRBV2 with TRBJ1-1; D gene unclear. The germline gives CDR1 SNHLY, CDR2 FYNNEI. CDR3 size: 14 residues. The germline V and J ends were trimmed by 3 bases and 1 base, with 9 bases remaining between them. The CDR3 DNA sequence: TGTGCCAGCAGTGATTTTCTACCGAACACTGAAGCTTTCTTT. This gives the protein CASSDFLPNTEAFF.

The genes are TRBV7-6 and TRBJ1-1; D is ambiguous. Germline CDR1 SGHVS, CDR2 FNYEAQ. Trimming shortened V by 4 bases and J by 5 bases, and 14 bases separated the two germline ends. The CDR3 is 14 amino acids. CDR3 DNA sequence: TGTGCCAGCAGCTCCCGGGAATTTGGGACTGAAGCTTTCTTT. This encodes CASSSREFGTEAFF.

A few counts support this clone. The gene calls are TRBV5-6 and TRBJ1-6, with 8 positions matching TRBD1. Germline lookup yields CDR1 SGHDT and CDR2 YYEEEE. This CDR3 is 16 amino acids long. V shed 5 bases, J shed 6 bases, and the junction held 10 bases outside the gene matches. The CDR3: CASSKRGTGRNSPLHF. The CDR3 DNA sequence: TGTGCCAGCAGTAAAAGAGGGACAGGTCGTAATTCACCCCTCCACTTT.

This rearrangement joins TRBV28 to TRBJ1-5, with a possible D match to TRBD1 (5 bases). Germline values: CDR1 MDHEN, CDR2 SYDVKM. This CDR3 spans 14 amino acids. Trimming removed 8 bases from V and 1 base from J, with 12 bases in between. In DNA, the CDR3 is TGTGCCAGCTTTAAGGGGCTGAGCAATCAGCCCCAGCATTTT. Translation: CASFKGLSNQPQHF.

V is TRBV6-5 and J is TRBJ1-4, with D hard to call. Trimming took off 6 bases at V and 8 bases at J, with 7 bases between the two ends. Germline lookup yields CDR1 MNHEY and CDR2 SVGAGI. The length of the CDR3 is 11 residues. Here the CDR3 DNA reads TGTGCCAGCAGACTCGTGGAAAAACTGTTTTTT. This codes for CASRLVEKLFF.

The CDR3, as DNA: TGTGCCAGCAGCTTGGGTCAGGCAGCCAAGAATGAAAAACTGTTTTTT. It is translated as CASSLGQAAKNEKLFF. J is TRBJ1-4 and V is TRBV5-6; D is unresolved. V lost 0 bases, J lost 5 bases, and 14 bases lay in between. The CDR3 is 16 residues long. Germline V lookup: CDR1 SGHDT, CDR2 YYEEEE.

The chain carries TRBV2 and TRBJ2-7, with a tentative D call TRBD2 (5 bases). The CDR3 sequence is 13 residues long. Germline V gene data show CDR1 as SNHLY and CDR2 as FYNNEI. V gave up 2 bases and J gave up 4 bases, with 9 bases separating them. CDR3 amino acids: CASSELRVYEQYV. The CDR3 coding sequence is TGTGCCAGCAGTGAATTGAGGGTTTACGAGCAGTACGTC.

This chain uses TRBV11-2 with TRBJ2-1, with TRBD1 identical over 7 bases. This CDR3 has 15 residues. Per germline, CDR1 SGHAT and CDR2 FQNNGV. Trimming removed 4 bases from V and 4 bases from J; junction bases left unmatched: 7. The CDR3 sequence: CASSSPGGSYNEQFF. In nucleotides, the CDR3 is TGTGCCAGCAGCTCCCCAGGGGGTTCTTACAATGAGCAGTTCTTC.

In its sample, this clone was seen once. The chain joins TRBV5-6 to TRBJ2-5; a possible D gene is TRBD2 (6 bases). Germline loops: CDR1 SGHDT, CDR2 YYEEEE. V lost 0 bases to trimming and J lost 4 bases, with 7 bases between them. The CDR3 has 13 amino acids. Here the CDR3 DNA reads TGTGCCAGCAGCTTGGTCGGGGGAGAGACCCAGTACTTC. This gives the protein CASSLVGGETQYF. Together with reference TRBV5-6 and TRBJ2-5, the CDR3 gives the full variable domain: DAGVTQSPTHLIKTRGQQVTLRCSPKSGHDTVSWYQQALGQGPQFIFQYYEEEERQRGNFPDRFSGHQFPNYSSELNVNALLLGDSALYLCASSLVGGETQYFGPGTRLLVL.